This T cell receptor beta chain originates from a study of cytomegalovirus exposure and HLA in healthy donors. Germline V gene data show CDR1 as SEHNR and CDR2 as FQNEAQ (reference sequence). This CDR3 region has 14 residues. V was cut by 5 bases and J by 6 bases, with 14 bases left in between. Study-wide results and limits: Productive rates of about 87% or about 30% were seen for most TCR beta V segments in an earlier analysis. The study listed 150 to 200 cytomegalovirus-associated TCR beta chains. Presence/absence analyses supposed approximately even sequencing depth among donors.

Only a few counts were recorded for this clone. What it binds is unknown. It was with 60 Vbeta and 13 Jbeta primers that the PCR ran. This table comes from immunoSEQ multiplex PCR, and its TCRdb copy is limited to in-frame clones, with some not included. Here the sample spans 150,000 or so clones, roughly 66% being singletons. V gene TRBV7-9 combines with J gene TRBJ1-5; maybe TRBD1 (6 bases). The sample consisted of PBMCs. This TCR came from a woman aged 18-30 years in good health and CMV-seronegative. The CDR3 DNA reads TGTGCCAGCAGCCGGGACACCGACGCTCAGCCCCAGCATTTT. Amino acids: CASSRDTDAQPQHF.